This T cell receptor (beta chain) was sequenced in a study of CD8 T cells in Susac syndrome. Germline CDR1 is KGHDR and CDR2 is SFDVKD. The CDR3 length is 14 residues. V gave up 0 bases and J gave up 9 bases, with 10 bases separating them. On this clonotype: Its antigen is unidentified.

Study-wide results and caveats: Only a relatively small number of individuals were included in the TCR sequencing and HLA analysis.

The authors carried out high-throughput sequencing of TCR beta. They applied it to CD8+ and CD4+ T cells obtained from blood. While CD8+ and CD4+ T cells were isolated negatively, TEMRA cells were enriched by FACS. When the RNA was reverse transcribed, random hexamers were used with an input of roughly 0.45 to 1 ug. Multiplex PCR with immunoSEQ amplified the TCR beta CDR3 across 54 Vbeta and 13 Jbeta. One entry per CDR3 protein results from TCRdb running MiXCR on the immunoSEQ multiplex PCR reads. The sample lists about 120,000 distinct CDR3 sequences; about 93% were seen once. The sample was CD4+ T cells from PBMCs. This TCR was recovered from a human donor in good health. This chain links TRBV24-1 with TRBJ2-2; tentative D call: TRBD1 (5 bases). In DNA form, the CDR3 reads TGTGCCACCAGTGATTTGGGGGCGAACCGGGAGCTGTTTTTT. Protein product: CATSDLGANRELFF.